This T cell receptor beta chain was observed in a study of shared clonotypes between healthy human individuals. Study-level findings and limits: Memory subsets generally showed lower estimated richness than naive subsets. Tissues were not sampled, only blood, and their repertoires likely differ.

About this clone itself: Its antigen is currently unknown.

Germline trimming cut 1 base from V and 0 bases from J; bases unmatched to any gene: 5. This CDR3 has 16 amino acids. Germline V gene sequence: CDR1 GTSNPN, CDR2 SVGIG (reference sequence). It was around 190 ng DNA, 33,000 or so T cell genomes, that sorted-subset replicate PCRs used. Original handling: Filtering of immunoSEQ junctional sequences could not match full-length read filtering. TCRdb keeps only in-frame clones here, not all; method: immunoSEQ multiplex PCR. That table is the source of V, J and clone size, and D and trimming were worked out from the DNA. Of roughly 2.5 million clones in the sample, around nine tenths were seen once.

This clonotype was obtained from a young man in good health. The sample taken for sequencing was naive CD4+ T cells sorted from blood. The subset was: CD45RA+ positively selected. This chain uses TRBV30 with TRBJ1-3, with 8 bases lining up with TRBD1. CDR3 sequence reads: CAWSGRTGSSGNTIYF. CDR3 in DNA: TGTGCCTGGAGTGGGAGGACAGGGAGCTCTGGAAACACCATATATTTT.